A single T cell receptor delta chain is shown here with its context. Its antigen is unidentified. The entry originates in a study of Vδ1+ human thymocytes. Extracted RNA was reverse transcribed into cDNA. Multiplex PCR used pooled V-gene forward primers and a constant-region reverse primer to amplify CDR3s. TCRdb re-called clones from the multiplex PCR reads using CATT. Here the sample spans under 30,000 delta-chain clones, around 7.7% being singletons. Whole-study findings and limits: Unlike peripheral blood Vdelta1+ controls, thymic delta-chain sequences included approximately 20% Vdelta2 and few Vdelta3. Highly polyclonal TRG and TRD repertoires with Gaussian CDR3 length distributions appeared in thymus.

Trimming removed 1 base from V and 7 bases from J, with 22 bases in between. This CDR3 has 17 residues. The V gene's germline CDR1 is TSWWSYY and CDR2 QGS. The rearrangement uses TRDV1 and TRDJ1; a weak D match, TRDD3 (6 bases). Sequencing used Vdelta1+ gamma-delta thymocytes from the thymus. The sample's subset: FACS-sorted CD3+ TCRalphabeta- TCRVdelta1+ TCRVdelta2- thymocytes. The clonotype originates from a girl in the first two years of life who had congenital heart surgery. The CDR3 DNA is TGTGCTCTTGGGGAACGATGGGAGAACGGACTGGGTGGTAAACTCATCTTT. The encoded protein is CALGERWENGLGGKLIF.